This T cell receptor beta chain was documented in a study of blood T cell repertoires in COVID-19. Across the study: There were acute and convalescent COVID-19 samples, and they came from the United States, Italy and Spain.

Per the original methods: By means of reference gene primer amplification, nucleated cell counts were estimated. Produced via immunoSEQ multiplex PCR; TCRdb's table is partial and in-frame only. V and J calls and clone size are given by that table; D and trimming were obtained from the DNA. The data contain fewer than 200,000 clones, roughly nine tenths of them seen just once; the ten biggest clones take up 20% to 25%. The count of this clone is one. The germline V gene has CDR1 SGHVS and CDR2 FQNEAQ. V lost 5 bases to trimming and J lost 4 bases, with 9 bases between them. The CDR3 extends over 13 amino acids.

The chain links TRBV7-8 to TRBJ1-5; maybe TRBD1 (5 bases). Sequenced material: peripheral blood. This TCR was sampled from a man aged 60-69 years with active or convalescent COVID-19. CDR3 coding DNA: TGTGCCAGCAGCACACGGGGGAATCAGCCCCAGCATTTT. Its protein is CASSTRGNQPQHF.